What follows are 29 T cell receptor beta chains derived from one specimen sequenced in a study of OX40 agonist ivuxolimab in advanced cancers. The method was immunoSEQ multiplex PCR; TCRdb's version includes in-frame clones alone and lacks a portion of them. The sample yields tens of thousands of clones, 88% seen once. The source material was CD4+ or CD8+ T cells sorted from blood, sampled in a trial of the OX40 agonist ivuxolimab. The source is an adult with an advanced solid tumor such as melanoma, head and neck, liver or kidney cancer.

The chain links TRBV7-9 to TRBJ2-5; D call uncertain. The germline CDR1 and CDR2 sequences are SEHNR and FQNEAQ (reference sequence). The length of the CDR3 is 13 residues. Trimming took off 5 bases at V and 2 bases at J, with 9 bases between the two ends. The CDR3 spells CASSLYSQETQYF. CDR3 coding DNA: TGTGCCAGCAGCCTGTACAGTCAAGAGACCCAGTACTTC.

This chain links TRBV4-3 with TRBJ2-1; 8 nucleotides line up with TRBD2. Per germline, CDR1 LGHNA and CDR2 YSLEER. J lost 5 bases, V lost 1 base, and 7 bases had no gene match. The CDR3 has 16 residues. As DNA, the CDR3 is TGCGCCAGCAGCCAAGGCCCTAGCGGGTTAGACAATGAGCAGTTCTTC. This encodes CASSQGPSGLDNEQFF.

The rearrangement joins TRBV6-9 to TRBJ1-5, with TRBD1 matching 7 bases. The J segment lost 5 bases and the V segment lost 8 bases, leaving 6 bases of the junction unmatched. CDR3 length: 13 amino acids. Germline assignment: CDR1 MNHGY and CDR2 SVAAGI. The DNA for the CDR3 is TGTGCCAGCGGACAGGCCTCTTATCAGCCCCAGCATTTT. Protein product: CASGQASYQPQHF.

The chain is built from TRBV6-6 and TRBJ2-1; D possibly corresponds to TRBD1 (7 bases). The CDR3 is made up of 14 amino acids. Trimming took 0 bases from V and 8 from J, leaving 11 bases between them. Germline-derived CDR1 and CDR2 are MNHNY and SVGAGI (reference sequence). The CDR3 DNA sequence: TGTGCCAGCAGTTACTCCCAGGGGGGCCATGAGCAGTTCTTC. Protein product: CASSYSQGGHEQFF.

This clone has more than one count but fewer than ten. The CDR3 spells CASRGVDYGYTF. The CDR3 nucleotides read TGTGCCAGTCGGGGGGTCGACTATGGCTACACCTTC. The rearrangement uses TRBV27 and TRBJ1-2; D possibly corresponds to TRBD1 (5 bases). V dropped 9 bases and J dropped 3 bases, with 11 bases sitting between them. This CDR3 has 12 residues. Germline loops: CDR1 MNHEY, CDR2 SMNVEV (reference sequence).

This clone occurred a few times. In nucleotides, the CDR3 is TGTGCCAGCAGCTCCTCGACAGGGAACACTGAAGCTTTCTTT. It encodes CASSSSTGNTEAFF. The rearrangement links TRBV7-9 to TRBJ1-1; D perhaps matches TRBD1 (6 bases). Germline CDR1 SEHNR, CDR2 FQNEAQ (reference sequence). V was cut by 4 bases and J by 1 base, with 10 bases left in between. The CDR3 extends over 14 amino acids.

V gene TRBV14 combines with J gene TRBJ2-3, with no clear D. Germline V gene lookup returns CDR1 SGHDN and CDR2 FVKESK. The CDR3 has 15 amino acids. The V end was cut by 0 bases, the J end by 8 bases, with 15 bases between. The CDR3 sequence is CASSQDRGFPLTQYF. CDR3 nucleotides: TGTGCCAGCAGCCAAGATAGAGGCTTCCCTCTTACGCAGTATTTT.

This clone was seen just once. This rearrangement joins TRBV29-1 to TRBJ1-1, with D maybe TRBD1 (5 bases). This CDR3 contains 15 residues. V lost 3 bases and J lost 4, with 18 bases in between. CDR1 and CDR2 (germline): SQVTM, ANQGSEA. DNA for the CDR3: TGCAGCGTTGACTCGGGACTGTCCTTTGCCACTGAAGCTTTCTTT. This sequence encodes CSVDSGLSFATEAFF. The complete variable domain, with remaining parts taken from reference TRBV29-1 and TRBJ1-1, reads SAVISQKPSRDICQRGTSLTIQCQVDSQVTMMFWYRQQPGQSLTLIATANQGSEATYESGFVIDKFPISRPNLTFSTLTVSNMSPEDSSIYLCSVDSGLSFATEAFFGQGTRLTVV.

The CDR3 here is CASSGTGTSGSGDEQFF. CDR3 nucleotides: TGTGCCAGCAGCGGTACCGGGACTAGCGGGAGTGGGGATGAGCAGTTCTTC. The chain combines TRBV9 with TRBJ2-1; TRBD2 aligns across 14 bases. The germline V gene encodes CDR1 SGDLS and CDR2 YYNGEE. The J segment lost 8 bases and the V segment lost 3 bases, leaving 10 bases of the junction unmatched. This CDR3 contains 17 residues.

This clone was detected once. The chain joins TRBV7-9 to TRBJ2-5; D is perhaps TRBD1 (5 bases). The germline V and J ends were trimmed by 7 bases and 2 bases, with 11 bases remaining between them. The CDR3 runs to 13 residues. The germline gives CDR1 SEHNR, CDR2 FQNEAQ (reference sequence). CDR3 nucleotides: TGTGCCAGCAACCGAGACAGTCAAGAGACCCAGTACTTC. It codes for CASNRDSQETQYF.

The V and J genes are TRBV25-1 and TRBJ2-2; TRBD2 matches 7 bases. Germline lookup yields CDR1 MGHDK and CDR2 SYGVNS. After removal of 3 bases from V and 3 bases from J, the junction contained 10 bases not matched to a gene. This CDR3 is built from 17 residues. CDR3 in DNA: TGTGCCAGCAGTGACATCAGTTCGGGAGGATACACCGGGGAGCTGTTTTTT. Translated: CASSDISSGGYTGELFF.

About this clone: Sequence at one end of the junction differs from germline and may be a read error. Other DNA sequences within the sample encode an identical CDR3. The chain links TRBV7-9 to TRBJ2-2; D is uncertain. This CDR3 comprises 12 residues. Germline V lookup: CDR1 SEHNR, CDR2 FQNEAQ (reference sequence). Here the CDR3 DNA reads TGCGCCAGCAGCTCTATCCTGGGGGAGCTGTTTTTT. Its translation is CASSSILGELFF. The full variable domain, with the rest looked up from reference TRBV7-9 and TRBJ2-2, is DTGVSQNPRHKITKRGQNVTFRCDPISEHNRLYWYRQTLGQGPEFLTYFQNEAQLEKSRLLSDRFSAERPKGSFSTLEIQRTEQGDSAMYLCASSSILGELFFGEGSRLTVL.

This clone was detected only a few times. The chain combines TRBV6-5 with TRBJ2-5; possible D gene TRBD2, 6 bases. The CDR3 has 14 amino acids. Trimming took 6 bases from V and 5 from J, leaving 16 bases between them. In germline, CDR1 is MNHEY, CDR2 SVGAGI. The CDR3 region is CASSPTTSWETQYF. The CDR3 DNA follows: TGTGCCAGCAGCCCTACTACTAGCTGGGAGACCCAGTACTTC.

The chain couples TRBV27 to TRBJ2-5, with D tentatively TRBD1 (5 bases). The germline gives CDR1 MNHEY, CDR2 SMNVEV (reference sequence). V was pared by 2 bases and J by 1 base, with 20 bases between. The CDR3 sequence is 18 residues long. The CDR3 loop reads CASSLTTPTAEIQETQYF. CDR3 nucleotide sequence: TGTGCCAGCAGTTTAACAACCCCGACAGCCGAAATCCAAGAGACCCAGTACTTC.

The chain has TRBV29-1 and TRBJ2-7; D perhaps matches TRBD1 (6 bases). The V end was cut by 5 bases, the J end by 4 bases, with 12 bases between. Germline lookup yields CDR1 SQVTM and CDR2 ANQGSEA. The CDR3 is made up of 12 amino acids. CDR3 protein: CSVRGQTYEQYF. The CDR3 nucleotides are TGCAGCGTTCGTGGACAGACTTACGAGCAGTACTTC.

V gene TRBV4-3 combines with J gene TRBJ1-2; D possibly corresponds to TRBD1 (5 bases). The V and J ends lost 0 bases and 4 bases respectively, with 15 bases between them. Germline CDR1 is LGHNA and CDR2 is YSLEER. The CDR3 consists of 16 residues. CDR3 bases: TGCGCCAGCAGCCAAGATCGGGGGATTGGGGCCTATGGCTACACCTTC. It translates to CASSQDRGIGAYGYTF.

The rearrangement uses TRBV6-5 and TRBJ2-1; weak D call: TRBD1 (6 bases). Germline CDR1 MNHEY, CDR2 SVGAGI. V was clipped by 6 bases and J by 2 bases, with 11 bases between them. This CDR3 has 14 amino acids. The CDR3 loop reads CASSPTGPYNEQFF. The CDR3 bases are TGTGCCAGCAGCCCGACAGGCCCCTACAATGAGCAGTTCTTC.

This chain connects TRBV28 to TRBJ2-7, with D possibly TRBD2 on 5 matching bases. The V end lost 4 bases, the J end lost 6 bases, and 13 bases lay between the germline ends. CDR1 and CDR2 from the germline V gene are MDHEN and SYDVKM. This CDR3 comprises 13 residues. The CDR3 region is CASSYPSPPEQYF. Here the CDR3 DNA reads TGTGCCAGCAGTTACCCTAGCCCCCCCGAGCAGTACTTC.

This chain links TRBV7-2 with TRBJ1-2, with D possibly being TRBD1 (5 bases). Germline assignment: CDR1 SGHTA and CDR2 FQGNSA. CDR3 length: 15 amino acids. The ends were cut back, 4 bases at V and 1 base at J, with 13 bases in the middle. The DNA for the CDR3 is TGTGCCAGCAGCTCCATGCCGGGACTTAACTATGGCTACACCTTC. Its translation: CASSSMPGLNYGYTF.

This chain uses TRBV30 with TRBJ2-2; D is undetermined. The V gene lost 8 bases and the J gene lost 4 bases, with 8 bases spanning the gap. CDR3 length: 11 residues. Germline CDR1 reads GTSNPN; CDR2 reads SVGIG (reference sequence). CDR3 DNA: TGTGCCCTCCCCCTCACCGGGGAGCTGTTTTTT. Protein product: CALPLTGELFF.

The chain combines TRBV4-3 with TRBJ2-5; perhaps TRBD2 as D (5 bases). This CDR3 comprises 15 residues. With 0 bases removed from V and 2 bases from J, the gap between germline ends came to 10 bases. CDR1 is LGHNA, CDR2 YSLEER, per germline. The CDR3 here is CASSQEGGWQETQYF. CDR3 DNA: TGCGCCAGCAGCCAAGAAGGAGGTTGGCAAGAGACCCAGTACTTC.

This sequence joins TRBV9 and TRBJ2-7; 7 nucleotides agree with TRBD1. Germline values: CDR1 SGDLS, CDR2 YYNGEE. This CDR3 is built from 13 residues. The J segment lost 6 bases and the V segment lost 3 bases, leaving 6 bases of the junction unmatched. The CDR3 is CASSARTGPEQYF. CDR3 bases: TGTGCCAGCAGCGCCCGGACAGGCCCCGAGCAGTACTTC.

The genes are TRBV6-6 and TRBJ2-2; D remains ambiguous. This CDR3 comprises 13 residues. Germline V CDR1 and CDR2: MNHNY, SVGAGI (reference sequence). Trimming stripped 5 bases from V and 5 bases from J, with 9 bases between. CDR3 sequence (DNA): TGTGCCAGCAGTCCTCTGGGTACCGGGGAGCTGTTTTTT. Amino acids: CASSPLGTGELFF.

This clone is classed as large. J is TRBJ2-5 and V is TRBV7-9; 8 nucleotides match TRBD1. J gave up 3 bases and V 4 bases, and 4 bases lay outside the gene matches. The CDR3 extends over 14 amino acids. CDR1 and CDR2 from the germline V gene are SEHNR and FQNEAQ (reference sequence). This CDR3 reads CASSWTGLEETQYF. CDR3 bases: TGTGCCAGCAGCTGGACAGGGCTCGAAGAGACCCAGTACTTC.

This chain joins TRBV11-2 and TRBJ2-5, with 8 bases identical to TRBD1. Trimming took 0 bases from V and 3 from J; bases not matched to a gene: 9. This CDR3 comprises 17 residues. CDR1 and CDR2 (germline): SGHAT, FQNNGV. The CDR3 DNA is TGTGCCAGCAGCTTAGATTTTGTGGACAGGGTGAAAGAGACCCAGTACTTC. Translated, it gives CASSLDFVDRVKETQYF.

J is TRBJ1-1 and V is TRBV5-1; maybe TRBD1 (6 bases). V shed 2 bases and J shed 4 bases, with 9 bases lying between them. This CDR3 is 13 amino acids long. In germline, CDR1 is SGHRS, CDR2 YFSETQ. In DNA, the CDR3 is TGCGCCAGCAGCTTAGGGGGATTCACTGAAGCTTTCTTT. It translates to CASSLGGFTEAFF.

V gene TRBV7-6 combines with J gene TRBJ2-7, with D perhaps assigned TRBD1 or TRBD2 (6 bases each). Germline assignment: CDR1 SGHVS and CDR2 FNYEAQ. This CDR3 comprises 14 residues. V shed 0 bases and J shed 5 bases, with 11 bases lying between them. The CDR3: CASSLAGGSDEQYF. The CDR3 bases are TGTGCCAGCAGCTTAGCCGGGGGCTCGGACGAGCAGTACTTC.

V is TRBV4-2 and J is TRBJ2-1, with 8 bases matching TRBD2. Germline V gene sequence: CDR1 LGHNA, CDR2 YNFKEQ. Unmatched junction bases numbered 14, after V lost 0 bases and J lost 4 bases. This CDR3 has 19 residues. The CDR3, as DNA: TGTGCCAGCAGCCAAGAGAGAACTAGCGGAGGGATGGGGTACAATGAGCAGTTCTTC. This sequence encodes CASSQERTSGGMGYNEQFF.

V and J are TRBV10-3 and TRBJ2-3; D may be TRBD2 (5 bases). Trimming shortened V by 0 bases and J by 4 bases, and 17 bases separated the two germline ends. CDR1 is ENHRY, CDR2 SYGVKD, per germline. CDR3 length: 17 amino acids. The CDR3, as DNA: TGTGCCATCAGTGAGTCTGAGGCGGGCCCCGGGGCAGATACGCAGTATTTT. Translated: CAISESEAGPGADTQYF.